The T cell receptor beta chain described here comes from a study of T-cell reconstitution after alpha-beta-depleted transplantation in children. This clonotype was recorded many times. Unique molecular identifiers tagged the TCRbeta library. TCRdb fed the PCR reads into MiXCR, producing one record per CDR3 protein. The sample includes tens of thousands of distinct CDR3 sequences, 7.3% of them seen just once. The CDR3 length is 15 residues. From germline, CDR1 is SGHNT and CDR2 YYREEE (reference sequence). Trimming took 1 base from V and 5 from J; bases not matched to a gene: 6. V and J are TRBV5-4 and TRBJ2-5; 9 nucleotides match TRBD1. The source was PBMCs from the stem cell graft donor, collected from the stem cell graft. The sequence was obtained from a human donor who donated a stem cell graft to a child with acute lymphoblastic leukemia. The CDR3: CASSLTGGGWETQYF. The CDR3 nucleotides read TGTGCCAGCAGCTTGACAGGGGGCGGGTGGGAGACCCAGTACTTC.